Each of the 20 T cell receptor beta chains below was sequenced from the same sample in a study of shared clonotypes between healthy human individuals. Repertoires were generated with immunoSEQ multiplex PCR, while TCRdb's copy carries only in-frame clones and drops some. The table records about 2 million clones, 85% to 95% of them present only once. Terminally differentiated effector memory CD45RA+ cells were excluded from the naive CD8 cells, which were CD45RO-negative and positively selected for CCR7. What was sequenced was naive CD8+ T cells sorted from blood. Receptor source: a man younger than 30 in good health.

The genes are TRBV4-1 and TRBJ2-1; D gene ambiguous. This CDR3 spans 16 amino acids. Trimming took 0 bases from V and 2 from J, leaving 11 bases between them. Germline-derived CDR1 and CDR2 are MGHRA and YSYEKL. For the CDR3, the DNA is TGCGCCAGCAGCCAAGATGAGGTAGCAGCCTACAATGAGCAGTTCTTC. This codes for CASSQDEVAAYNEQFF.

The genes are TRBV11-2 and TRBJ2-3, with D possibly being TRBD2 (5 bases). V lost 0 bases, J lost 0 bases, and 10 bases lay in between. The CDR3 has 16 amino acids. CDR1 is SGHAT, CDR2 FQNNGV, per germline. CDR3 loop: CASSLEASMSTDTQYF. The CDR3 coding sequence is TGTGCCAGCAGCTTAGAAGCTAGCATGAGCACAGATACGCAGTATTTT.

CDR3 sequence reads: CASSQEAFMNTEAFF. The DNA of the CDR3 is TGCGCCAGCAGCCAAGAGGCGTTCATGAACACTGAAGCTTTCTTT. The rearrangement joins TRBV4-1 to TRBJ1-1; D not certain. V lost 0 bases to trimming and J lost 0 bases, with 8 bases between them. CDR3 size: 15 residues. The germline gives CDR1 MGHRA, CDR2 YSYEKL.

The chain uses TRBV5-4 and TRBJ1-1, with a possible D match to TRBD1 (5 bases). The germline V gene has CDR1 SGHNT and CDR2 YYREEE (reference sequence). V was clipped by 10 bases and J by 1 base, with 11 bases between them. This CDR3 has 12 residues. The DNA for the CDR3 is TGTGCCTTTCGACAGACGAACACTGAAGCTTTCTTT. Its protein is CAFRQTNTEAFF.

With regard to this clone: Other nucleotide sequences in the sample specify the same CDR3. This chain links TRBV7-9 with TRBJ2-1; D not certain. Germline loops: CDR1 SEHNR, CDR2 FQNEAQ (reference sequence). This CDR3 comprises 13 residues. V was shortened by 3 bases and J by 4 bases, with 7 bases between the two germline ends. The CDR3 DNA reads TGTGCCAGCAGCTTGTTTGAATACAATGAGCAGTTCTTC. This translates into CASSLFEYNEQFF.

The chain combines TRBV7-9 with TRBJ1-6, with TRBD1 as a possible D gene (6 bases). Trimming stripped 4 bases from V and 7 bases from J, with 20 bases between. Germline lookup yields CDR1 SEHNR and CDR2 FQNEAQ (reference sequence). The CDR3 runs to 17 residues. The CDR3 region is CASSSDSPRRSNSPLHF. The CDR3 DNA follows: TGTGCCAGCAGCTCGGACAGCCCGAGGCGTAGCAATTCACCCCTCCACTTT.

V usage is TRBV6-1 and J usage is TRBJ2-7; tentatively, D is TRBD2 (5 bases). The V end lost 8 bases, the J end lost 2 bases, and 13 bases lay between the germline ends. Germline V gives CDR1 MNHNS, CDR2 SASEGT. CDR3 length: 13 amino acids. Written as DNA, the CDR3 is TGTGCCAGCTGTTGGACGGAGGCCTACGAGCAGTACTTC. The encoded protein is CASCWTEAYEQYF.

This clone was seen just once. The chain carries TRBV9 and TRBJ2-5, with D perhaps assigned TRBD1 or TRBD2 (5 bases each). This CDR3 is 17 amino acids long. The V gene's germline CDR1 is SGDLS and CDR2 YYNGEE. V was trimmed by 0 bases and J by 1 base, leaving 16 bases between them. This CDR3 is CASSVGPPLGVQETQYF. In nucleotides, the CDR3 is TGTGCCAGCAGCGTAGGTCCCCCCCTGGGGGTCCAAGAGACCCAGTACTTC.

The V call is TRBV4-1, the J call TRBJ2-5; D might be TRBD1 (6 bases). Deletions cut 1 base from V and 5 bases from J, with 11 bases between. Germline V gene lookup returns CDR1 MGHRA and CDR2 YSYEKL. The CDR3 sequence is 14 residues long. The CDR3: CASSQVRGRETQYF. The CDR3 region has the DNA TGCGCCAGCAGCCAAGTCAGGGGCAGGGAGACCCAGTACTTC.

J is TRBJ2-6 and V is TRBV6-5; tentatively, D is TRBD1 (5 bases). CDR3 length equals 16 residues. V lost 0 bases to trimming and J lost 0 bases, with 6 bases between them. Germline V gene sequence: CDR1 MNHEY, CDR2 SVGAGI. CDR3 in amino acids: CASSYSQGSGANVLTF. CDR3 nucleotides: TGTGCCAGCAGTTACTCCCAGGGCTCTGGGGCCAACGTCCTGACTTTC.

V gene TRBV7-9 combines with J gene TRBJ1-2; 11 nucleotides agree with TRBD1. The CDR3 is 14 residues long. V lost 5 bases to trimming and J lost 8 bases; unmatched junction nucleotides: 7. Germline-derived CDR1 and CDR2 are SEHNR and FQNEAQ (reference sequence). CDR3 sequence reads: CASSPGQGEGGYTF. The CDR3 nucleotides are TGTGCCAGCAGCCCGGGACAGGGGGAGGGAGGCTACACCTTC.

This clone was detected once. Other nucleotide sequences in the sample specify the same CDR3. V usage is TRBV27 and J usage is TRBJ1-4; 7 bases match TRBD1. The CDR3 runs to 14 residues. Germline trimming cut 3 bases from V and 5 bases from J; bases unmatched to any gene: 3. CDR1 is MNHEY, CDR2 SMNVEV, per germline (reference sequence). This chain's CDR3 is CASSLTGWNEKLFF. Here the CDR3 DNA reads TGTGCCAGCAGTTTGACAGGGTGGAATGAAAAACTGTTTTTT.

CDR3 in amino acids: CASSDTEAQPQHF. The CDR3 nucleotides are TGTGCCAGCAGCGATACTGAGGCTCAGCCCCAGCATTTT. This rearrangement joins TRBV7-9 to TRBJ1-5; D not resolved. The CDR3 spans 13 residues. Germline lookup yields CDR1 SEHNR and CDR2 FQNEAQ (reference sequence). Trimming removed 5 bases at V and 6 bases at J, with 11 bases between.

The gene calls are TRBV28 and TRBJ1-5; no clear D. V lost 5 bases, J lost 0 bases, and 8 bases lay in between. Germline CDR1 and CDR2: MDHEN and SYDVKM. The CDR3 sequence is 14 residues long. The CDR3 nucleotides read TGTGCCAGCAGTGAGTGGGATAGCAATCAGCCCCAGCATTTT. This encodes CASSEWDSNQPQHF.

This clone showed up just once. The CDR3: CASSAWGITEAFF. DNA for the CDR3: TGTGCCAGCAGCGCCTGGGGGATCACTGAAGCTTTCTTT. V usage is TRBV6-5 and J usage is TRBJ1-1, with D possibly TRBD1 on 5 matching bases. The CDR3 is made up of 13 amino acids. CDR1 MNHEY and CDR2 SVGAGI come from the germline V gene. Trimming shortened V by 6 bases and J by 4 bases, and 12 bases separated the two germline ends.

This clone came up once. In DNA, the CDR3 is TGTGCCAGCAGTTACTCTCAGCTAGATACGCAGTATTTT. It is translated as CASSYSQLDTQYF. The rearrangement joins TRBV6-5 to TRBJ2-3; the D is unclear. The V and J ends lost 0 bases and 5 bases respectively, with 6 bases between them. Germline CDR1 is MNHEY and CDR2 is SVGAGI. The CDR3 sequence is 13 residues long.

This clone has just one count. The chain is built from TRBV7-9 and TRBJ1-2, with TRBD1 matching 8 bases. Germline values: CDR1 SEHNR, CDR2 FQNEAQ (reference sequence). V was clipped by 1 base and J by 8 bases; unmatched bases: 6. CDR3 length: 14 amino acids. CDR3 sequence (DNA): TGTGCCAGCAGCTTAGAGACAGGGGAGGGCGGCTACACCTTC. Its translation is CASSLETGEGGYTF. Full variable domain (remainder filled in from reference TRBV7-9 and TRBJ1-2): DTGVSQNPRHKITKRGQNVTFRCDPISEHNRLYWYRQTLGQGPEFLTYFQNEAQLEKSRLLSDRFSAERPKGSFSTLEIQRTEQGDSAMYLCASSLETGEGGYTFGSGTRLTVV.

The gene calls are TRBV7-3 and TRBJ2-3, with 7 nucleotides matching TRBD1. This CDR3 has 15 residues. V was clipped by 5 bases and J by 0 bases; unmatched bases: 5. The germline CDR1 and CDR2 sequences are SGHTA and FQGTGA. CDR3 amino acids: CASSLGTASTDTQYF. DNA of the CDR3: TGTGCCAGCAGCCTTGGGACAGCTAGCACAGATACGCAGTATTTT.

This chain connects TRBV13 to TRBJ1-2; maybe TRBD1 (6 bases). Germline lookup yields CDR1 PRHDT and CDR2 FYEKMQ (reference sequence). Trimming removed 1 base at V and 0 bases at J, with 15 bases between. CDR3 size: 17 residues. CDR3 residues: CASSLDRAGDTNYGYTF. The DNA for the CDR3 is TGTGCCAGCAGCTTAGACAGGGCGGGGGATACTAACTATGGCTACACCTTC.

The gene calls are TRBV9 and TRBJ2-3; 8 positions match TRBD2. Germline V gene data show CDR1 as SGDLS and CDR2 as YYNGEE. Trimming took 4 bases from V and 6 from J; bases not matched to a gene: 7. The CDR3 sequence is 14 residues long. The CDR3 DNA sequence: TGTGCCAGCAGCTCCGGGGGGGCCCTGGATACGCAGTATTTT. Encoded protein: CASSSGGALDTQYF.